What follows are 14 T cell receptor beta chains derived from one specimen sequenced in a study of T-cell memory formation after mild COVID-19. TCRdb reanalysed the 5' RACE reads using MiXCR and keeps one entry per CDR3 protein. The sample shows approximately 340,000 distinct CDR3 sequences, less than 20% of them seen only once. Sequenced material: PBMCs or a T cell subset sorted from them (not recorded which). Source of these receptors: a man in his late teens or twenties who had mild COVID-19 (a few samples of this study predate the infection). Cell type and time point are not known.

The chain is built from TRBV15 and TRBJ2-3, with D perhaps being TRBD1 or TRBD2 (7 bases each). V gave up 1 base and J gave up 6 bases, with 14 bases separating them. There are 15 residues in the CDR3. Per the germline V gene, CDR1 is LNHNV and CDR2 is YYDKDF (reference sequence). The CDR3 sequence: CATSRVGGGGDTQYF. The DNA of the CDR3 is TGTGCCACCAGCAGAGTAGGGGGCGGGGGCGATACGCAGTATTTT.

This clonotype was counted between two and nine times. This sequence joins TRBV7-2 and TRBJ2-2; 8 nucleotides line up with TRBD2. The CDR3 spans 14 residues. V was clipped by 5 bases and J by 5 bases; unmatched bases: 4. Germline values: CDR1 SGHTA, CDR2 FQGNSA. The CDR3 DNA sequence: TGTGCCAGCAGCGCCCAGCGGGGGACCGGGGAGCTGTTTTTT. This sequence encodes CASSAQRGTGELFF.

This chain joins TRBV7-8 and TRBJ1-3; possible D gene TRBD1, 5 bases. Trimming stripped 2 bases from V and 4 bases from J, with 15 bases between. Germline loops: CDR1 SGHVS, CDR2 FQNEAQ. The CDR3 extends over 16 amino acids. CDR3 in amino acids: CASSLWVWGNGNTIYF. In DNA, the CDR3 is TGTGCCAGCAGCTTATGGGTGTGGGGGAACGGAAACACCATATATTTT.

The chain has TRBV4-3 and TRBJ2-3; TRBD1 matches at 7 bases. V trimming: 0 bases; J trimming: 4 bases; junction bases outside the gene matches: 10. Looked up from germline, CDR1 is LGHNA and CDR2 is YSLEER. The CDR3 spans 17 residues. The CDR3 loop is CASSQDLPGTAADTQYF. CDR3 sequence (DNA): TGCGCCAGCAGCCAAGATCTTCCGGGGACAGCAGCAGATACGCAGTATTTT.

The table lists this clonotype with many counts. The rearrangement joins TRBV5-1 to TRBJ2-1; the match to TRBD1 covers 9 bases. The CDR3 has 14 amino acids. V lost 4 bases and J lost 6; bases outside the gene matches: 5. Per germline, CDR1 SGHRS and CDR2 YFSETQ. CDR3 sequence reads: CASSRDRALNEQFF. The CDR3 DNA follows: TGCGCCAGCAGCCGGGACAGGGCCCTCAATGAGCAGTTCTTC.

This clonotype was counted only a few times. The genes are TRBV7-9 and TRBJ2-1; TRBD2 matches at 11 bases. Germline V lookup: CDR1 SEHNR, CDR2 FQNEAQ (reference sequence). Unmatched junction bases numbered 3, after V lost 4 bases and J lost 4 bases. The CDR3 sequence is 15 residues long. The CDR3 DNA follows: TGTGCCAGCAGCTCGATAGCGGGGGGGTACAATGAGCAGTTCTTC. Translation: CASSSIAGGYNEQFF.

This clonotype appeared many times. The chain links TRBV5-6 to TRBJ2-3; tentative D call: TRBD2 (6 bases). Germline V lookup: CDR1 SGHDT, CDR2 YYEEEE. The CDR3 has 14 amino acids. Trimming removed 0 bases at V and 7 bases at J, with 12 bases between. The CDR3 reads CASSLVSGDYTQYF. As DNA, the CDR3 is TGTGCCAGCAGCTTGGTTTCGGGGGATTATACGCAGTATTTT.

This clonotype was picked up a small number of times. The chain joins TRBV10-3 to TRBJ1-1; TRBD1 is a possible D gene (6 bases). Deletions cut 6 bases from V and 6 bases from J, with 8 bases between. Looked up from germline, CDR1 is ENHRY and CDR2 is SYGVKD. CDR3 length: 11 residues. The CDR3 sequence is CAIRDSSEAFF. The CDR3 DNA follows: TGTGCCATCAGGGACAGCTCTGAAGCTTTCTTT.

The sample holds a few counts of this clonotype. The chain recombines TRBV6-2 or TRBV6-3 with TRBJ2-3, with TRBD2 matching 8 bases. This CDR3 contains 17 residues. The V gene end was trimmed by 0 bases and the J gene end by 6 bases; junction bases not matched to a gene: 11. Germline V lookup: CDR1 MNHEY, CDR2 SVGEGT. CDR3 residues: CASSYSLERGHGDTQYF. The CDR3 DNA follows: TGTGCCAGCAGTTACTCCCTCGAGCGGGGGCACGGGGATACGCAGTATTTT.

This clonotype was recorded a few times. V and J are TRBV12-3 or TRBV12-4 and TRBJ2-1; D remains ambiguous. CDR3 length: 12 residues. V shed 0 bases and J shed 15 bases, with 12 bases lying between them. CDR3 DNA: TGTGCCAGCAGTTTAGCGGTGTCCTTTCTGTTCTTC. It specifies CASSLAVSFLFF.

Worth noting for this clonotype: Since no conserved phenylalanine or tryptophan closes the CDR3, a read error is the likely cause. This chain uses TRBV15 with TRBJ2-4; weak D call: TRBD1 (7 bases). Trimming took off 7 bases at V and 8 bases at J, with 21 bases between the two ends. Germline lookup yields CDR1 LNHNV and CDR2 YYDKDF (reference sequence). The CDR3 spans 15 residues. CDR3 in amino acids: CATKEGARPLDIQYL. The CDR3 nucleotides are TGTGCCACCAAGGAGGGGGCTCGGCCCTTGGACATTCAGTACTTA.

The chain joins TRBV4-2 to TRBJ1-5; D remains unclear. The germline V gene encodes CDR1 LGHNA and CDR2 YNFKEQ. The CDR3 sequence is 16 residues long. The ends were cut back, 1 base at V and 5 bases at J, with 15 bases in the middle. The CDR3 loop is CASSQARIRRDQPQHF. CDR3 nucleotide sequence: TGTGCCAGCAGCCAAGCACGGATACGCCGGGATCAGCCCCAGCATTTT.

This clonotype was detected many times. This CDR3 is CASSLAGRNTGELFF. CDR3 DNA: TGTGCCAGCAGCTTAGCCGGGAGGAACACCGGGGAGCTGTTTTTT. The chain carries TRBV7-2 and TRBJ2-2; D is perhaps TRBD2 (6 bases). The CDR3 consists of 15 residues. Germline CDR1 SGHTA, CDR2 FQGNSA. V dropped 0 bases and J dropped 1 base, with 6 bases sitting between them.

This CDR3 is CASSHGSGRGGYEQYV. In DNA, the CDR3 is TGTGCCAGCAGCCATGGTTCCGGCCGAGGAGGGTACGAGCAGTACGTC. The rearrangement links TRBV6-2 or TRBV6-3 to TRBJ2-7, with D perhaps matching TRBD2 (6 bases). Germline V gives CDR1 MNHEY, CDR2 SVGEGT. This CDR3 is built from 16 residues. The germline V and J ends were trimmed by 6 bases and 4 bases, with 22 bases remaining between them.